The rows below give T cell receptor beta chains drawn from one sample of a study of identical twins. TCRdb reprocessed the 5' RACE reads with MiXCR, giving one entry per CDR3 protein. The sample lists fewer than 650,000 distinct CDR3 sequences; just under 10% were seen once. This sample was also put to use in a study of yellow fever vaccine responses in identical twins.

Input material: PBMCs. These receptors were obtained from a woman aged 18-30 years in good health. CDR3s include the opening cysteine and the closing phenylalanine or tryptophan. A D gene is named only where the DNA matches it firmly. Clone size is shown for a subset of rows, as once, few, many or a class of expanded clone.

D gene: .
V gene: TRBV24-1
clone size: many
J gene: TRBJ1-1
CDR3 DNA: TGTGCCACCAGCCGGGGCACTGAAGCTTTCTTT
CDR3 protein: CATSRGTEAFF

D gene: .
V gene: TRBV15
clone size: .
J gene: TRBJ1-6
CDR3 DNA: TGTGCCACCAGCAGGGACGCGGGAGTGGGCTCACCCCTCCACTTT
CDR3 protein: CATSRDAGVGSPLHF

D gene: .
V gene: TRBV4-3
clone size: .
J gene: TRBJ2-7
CDR3 DNA: TGCGCCAGCAGCCAAGATAGGCCGGACTCCTACGAGCAGTACTTC
CDR3 protein: CASSQDRPDSYEQYF

D gene: .
V gene: TRBV4-3
clone size: .
J gene: TRBJ2-7
CDR3 DNA: TGCGCCAGCAGCCAAGTACCCCACGAGCAGTACTTC
CDR3 protein: CASSQVPHEQYF

D gene: .
V gene: TRBV20-1
clone size: many
J gene: TRBJ2-7
CDR3 DNA: TGCAGTGCTAGATGGCTCCCAGTGTACGAGCAGTACTTC
CDR3 protein: CSARWLPVYEQYF

D gene: .
V gene: TRBV2
clone size: few
J gene: TRBJ2-7
CDR3 DNA: TGTGCCAGCAGTGGCCCGGACCGACCCTCCTACGAGCAGTACTTC
CDR3 protein: CASSGPDRPSYEQYF

D gene: TRBD1
V gene: TRBV28
clone size: .
J gene: TRBJ2-7
CDR3 DNA: TGTGCCAGCAGTACCCAGGACAGGGGCTACGAGCAGTACTTC
CDR3 protein: CASSTQDRGYEQYF

D gene: TRBD1
V gene: TRBV7-3
clone size: few
J gene: TRBJ1-1
CDR3 DNA: TGTGCCAGCAACCAGGGACAGGGAACAAAAGCTTTCTTT
CDR3 protein: CASNQGQGTKAFF

D gene: TRBD2
V gene: TRBV7-9
clone size: many
J gene: TRBJ2-7
CDR3 DNA: TGTGCCAGCAGCCCGGGAGGGCTAGCAAGCCGGTACTTC
CDR3 protein: CASSPGGLASRYF

D gene: .
V gene: TRBV18
clone size: .
J gene: TRBJ2-7
CDR3 DNA: TGTGCCAGCTCACCAGGGGAGGTCCAGGGGAGGCAGTACTTC
CDR3 protein: CASSPGEVQGRQYF

D gene: .
V gene: TRBV5-1
clone size: many
J gene: TRBJ2-2
CDR3 DNA: TGCGCCAGCAGCTCCGCGAACACCGGGGAGCTGTTTTTT
CDR3 protein: CASSSANTGELFF

D gene: TRBD2
V gene: TRBV11-2
clone size: .
J gene: TRBJ2-1
CDR3 DNA: TGTGCCAGCAGCTTCCGGGGACTAGCGGAGACCCCGGGCAATGAGCAGTTCTTC
CDR3 protein: CASSFRGLAETPGNEQFF

D gene: .
V gene: TRBV5-4
clone size: .
J gene: TRBJ2-7
CDR3 DNA: TGTGCCAGCAGCTCAGATACAACGGACAGTCCCTACGAGCAGTACTTC
CDR3 protein: CASSSDTTDSPYEQYF

D gene: TRBD1
V gene: TRBV7-8
clone size: few
J gene: TRBJ2-7
CDR3 DNA: TGTGCCAGCAGCACTTCCGGGACAGGGCCCACCTACGAGCAGTACTTC
CDR3 protein: CASSTSGTGPTYEQYF

D gene: TRBD2
V gene: TRBV6-5
clone size: few
J gene: TRBJ2-1
CDR3 DNA: TGTGCCAGCAGTTACTTCGGCGGGGGGGCCGGTGAGCAGTTCTTC
CDR3 protein: CASSYFGGGAGEQFF

D gene: .
V gene: TRBV3-1
clone size: few
J gene: TRBJ2-7
CDR3 DNA: TGTGCCAGCAGCGCAAGTTGGGACTCAAGCTACGAGCAGTACTTC
CDR3 protein: CASSASWDSSYEQYF

D gene: TRBD1
V gene: TRBV25-1
clone size: few
J gene: TRBJ2-1
CDR3 DNA: TGTGCCAGCAGTGCGACCGGGGACAGTTTAAACAATGAGCAGTTCTTC
CDR3 protein: CASSATGDSLNNEQFF

D gene: .
V gene: TRBV18
clone size: .
J gene: TRBJ2-1
CDR3 DNA: TGTGCCAGCTCAAGTTTGACCGGAGTTAGCTCCTACAATGAGCAGTTCTTC
CDR3 protein: CASSSLTGVSSYNEQFF

D gene: TRBD1
V gene: TRBV7-2
clone size: many
J gene: TRBJ1-3
CDR3 DNA: TGTGCCAGCAGCCGATGGACAGGAACGGGAAACACCATATATTTT
CDR3 protein: CASSRWTGTGNTIYF

D gene: .
V gene: TRBV28
clone size: .
J gene: TRBJ2-5
CDR3 DNA: TGTGCCAGCAGCCAACCGAGGGACAAGGAGGGGACCCAGTACTTC
CDR3 protein: CASSQPRDKEGTQYF

D gene: .
V gene: TRBV12-3/TRBV12-4
clone size: few
J gene: TRBJ2-2
CDR3 DNA: TGTGCCAGCAGTTTTCATCCTTCGAACACCGGGGAGCTGTTTTTT
CDR3 protein: CASSFHPSNTGELFF

D gene: TRBD2
V gene: TRBV20-1
clone size: few
J gene: TRBJ2-1
CDR3 DNA: TGCAGTGCCTCGCTAGCGGGGCGGTACAATGAGCAGTTCTTC
CDR3 protein: CSASLAGRYNEQFF